This T cell receptor (beta chain) was captured in a study of blood T cell repertoires in COVID-19. At the level of the study: Samples came from the United States, Italy and Spain, spanning acute and convalescent COVID-19. PBMCs, B-cell-depleted T cells, or T cells were the source of the cDNA or gDNA that made up the material.

Per the original methods: Quantification of nucleated cells was approximated via reference gene primer amplification. Profiled with immunoSEQ multiplex PCR; TCRdb holds only in-frame clones, not every one. V, J and clone size are taken as reported in that table, and D and trimming were inferred from the DNA itself. This sample has over 100,000 clones; 60% to 75% occur once, and the top ten carry under 2.5%. This CDR3 has 12 residues. V was pared by 3 bases and J by 8 bases, with 10 bases between. CDR1 is SEHNR and CDR2 is FQNEAQ in the germline V gene (reference sequence). In its sample, this clone was seen a few times.

The chain joins TRBV7-9 to TRBJ1-2; D might be TRBD1 (5 bases). The specimen sequenced was peripheral blood. This TCR was sampled from a woman aged 65 to 85 with acute or convalescent COVID-19. CDR3 nucleotide sequence: TGTGCCAGCAGCTTGTCAAAGGGGGGCTACACCTTC. Its protein product is CASSLSKGGYTF.